This TCR beta chain was recorded in a study of cytomegalovirus exposure and HLA in healthy donors. Losses at the gene ends were 4 bases for V and 9 bases for J; bases not matched to a gene: 7. The CDR3 totals 14 residues. Germline CDR1 and CDR2: SGHDN and FVKESK. Remarks on this clone: Its antigen is unknown.

Study-wide points: Specificity for CMV antigens was confirmed in vitro for a few of the CMV-associated chains.

The PCR used 60 Vbeta and 13 Jbeta primers. The protocol was immunoSEQ multiplex PCR, while the TCRdb copy is restricted to in-frame clones and leaves out a portion. Of some 140,000 clones detected, roughly 80% appear once; the ten largest clones hold approximately 1%. This TCR was recovered from a man between 18 and 35 years old in good health and CMV-seronegative. Sequencing was performed on PBMCs. This chain connects TRBV14 to TRBJ2-1, with TRBD2 identical over 9 bases. The CDR3 sequence: CASSLGTSFSEQFF. The CDR3 DNA reads as TGTGCCAGCAGCCTTGGGACTAGCTTTAGTGAGCAGTTCTTC.